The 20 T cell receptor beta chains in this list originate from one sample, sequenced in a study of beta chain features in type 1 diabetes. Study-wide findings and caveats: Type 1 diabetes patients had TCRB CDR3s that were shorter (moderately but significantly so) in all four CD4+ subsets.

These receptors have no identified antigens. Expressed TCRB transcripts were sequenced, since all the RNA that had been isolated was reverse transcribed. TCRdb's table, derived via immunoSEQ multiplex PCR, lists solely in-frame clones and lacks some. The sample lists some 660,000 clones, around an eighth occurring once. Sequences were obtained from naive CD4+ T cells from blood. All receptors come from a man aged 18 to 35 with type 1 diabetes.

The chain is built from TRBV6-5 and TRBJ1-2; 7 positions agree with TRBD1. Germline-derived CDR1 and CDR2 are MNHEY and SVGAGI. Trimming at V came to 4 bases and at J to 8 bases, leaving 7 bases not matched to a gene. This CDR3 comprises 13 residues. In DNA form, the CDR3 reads TGTGCCAGCAGTTTATCAGGGGGTAGGGGCTACACCTTC. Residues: CASSLSGGRGYTF.

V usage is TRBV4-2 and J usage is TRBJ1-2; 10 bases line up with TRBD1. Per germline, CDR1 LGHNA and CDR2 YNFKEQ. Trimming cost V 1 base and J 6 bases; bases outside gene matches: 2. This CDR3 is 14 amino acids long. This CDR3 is CASSQVGTGDGYTF. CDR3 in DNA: TGTGCCAGCAGCCAAGTAGGGACAGGGGATGGCTACACCTTC.

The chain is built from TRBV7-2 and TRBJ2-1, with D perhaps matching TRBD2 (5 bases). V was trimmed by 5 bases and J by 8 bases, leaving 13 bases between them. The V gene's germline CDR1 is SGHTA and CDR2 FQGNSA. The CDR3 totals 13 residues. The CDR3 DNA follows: TGTGCCAGCAGCACAAGGCGAGCGGATGAGCAGTTCTTC. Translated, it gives CASSTRRADEQFF.

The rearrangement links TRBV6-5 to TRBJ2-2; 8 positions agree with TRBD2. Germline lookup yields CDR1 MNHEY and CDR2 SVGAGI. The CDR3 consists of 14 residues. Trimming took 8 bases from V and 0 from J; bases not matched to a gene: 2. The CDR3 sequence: CASGGLANTGELFF. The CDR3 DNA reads TGTGCCAGCGGGGGACTAGCGAACACCGGGGAGCTGTTTTTT.

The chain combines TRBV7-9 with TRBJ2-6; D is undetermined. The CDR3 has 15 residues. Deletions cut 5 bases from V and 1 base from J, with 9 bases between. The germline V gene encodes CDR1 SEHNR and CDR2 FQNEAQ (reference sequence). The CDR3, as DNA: TGTGCCAGCAGCCCGCTGGCGTCTGGGGCCAACGTCCTGACTTTC. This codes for CASSPLASGANVLTF.

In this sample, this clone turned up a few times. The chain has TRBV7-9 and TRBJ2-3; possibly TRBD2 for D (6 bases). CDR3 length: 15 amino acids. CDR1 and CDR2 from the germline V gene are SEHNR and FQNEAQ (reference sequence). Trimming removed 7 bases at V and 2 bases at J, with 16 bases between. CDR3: CASTPQGGHTDTQYF. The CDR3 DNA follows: TGTGCCAGCACACCTCAGGGAGGCCACACAGATACGCAGTATTTT.

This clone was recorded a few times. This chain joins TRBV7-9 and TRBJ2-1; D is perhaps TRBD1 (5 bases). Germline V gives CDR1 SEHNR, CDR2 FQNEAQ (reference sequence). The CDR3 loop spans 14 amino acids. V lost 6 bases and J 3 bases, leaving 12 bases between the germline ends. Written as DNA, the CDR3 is TGTGCCAGCAGTTATGGACATGACTACAATGAGCAGTTCTTC. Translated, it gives CASSYGHDYNEQFF.

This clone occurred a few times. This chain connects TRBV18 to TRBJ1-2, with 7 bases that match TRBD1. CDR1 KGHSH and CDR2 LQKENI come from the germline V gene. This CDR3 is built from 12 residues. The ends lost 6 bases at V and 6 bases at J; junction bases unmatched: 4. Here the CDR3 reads CASSGTADGYTF. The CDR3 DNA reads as TGTGCCAGCTCCGGGACAGCTGATGGCTACACCTTC.

The CDR3 coding sequence is TGTGCCAGCAGGGGCGGGTCTGGGGCCAACGTCCTGACTTTC. Translation: CASRGGSGANVLTF. The chain joins TRBV7-9 to TRBJ2-6, with D maybe TRBD2 (5 bases). From germline, CDR1 is SEHNR and CDR2 FQNEAQ (reference sequence). V was clipped by 6 bases and J by 1 base, with 7 bases between them. The CDR3 is 14 residues long.

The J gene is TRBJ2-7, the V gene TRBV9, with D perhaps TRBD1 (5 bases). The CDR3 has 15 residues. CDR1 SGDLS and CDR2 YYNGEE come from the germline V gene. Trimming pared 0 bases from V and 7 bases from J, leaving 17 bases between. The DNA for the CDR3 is TGTGCCAGCAGCGTAGCCCCCGCAGGGTTGGGAGAGCAGTACTTC. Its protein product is CASSVAPAGLGEQYF.

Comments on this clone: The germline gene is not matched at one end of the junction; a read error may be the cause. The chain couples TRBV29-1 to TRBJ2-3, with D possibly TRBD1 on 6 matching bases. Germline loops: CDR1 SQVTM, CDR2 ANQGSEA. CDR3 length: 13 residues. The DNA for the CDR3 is TGCGGCGTTGCAAGGGGGATCACAGATACGCAGTATTTT. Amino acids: CGVARGITDTQYF.

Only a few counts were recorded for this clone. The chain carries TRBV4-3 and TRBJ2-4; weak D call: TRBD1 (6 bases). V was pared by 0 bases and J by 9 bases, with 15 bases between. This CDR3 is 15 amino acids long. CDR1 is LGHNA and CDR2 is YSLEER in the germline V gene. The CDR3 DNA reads TGCGCCAGCAGCCAAGACCCCAGGGGTGTGGGCATTCAGTACTTC. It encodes CASSQDPRGVGIQYF.

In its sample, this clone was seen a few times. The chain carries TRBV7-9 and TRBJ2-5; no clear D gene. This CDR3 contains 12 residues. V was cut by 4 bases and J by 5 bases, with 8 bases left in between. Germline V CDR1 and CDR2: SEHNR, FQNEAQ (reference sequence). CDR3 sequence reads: CASSSEVETQYF. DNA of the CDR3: TGTGCCAGCAGCTCCGAAGTCGAGACCCAGTACTTC.

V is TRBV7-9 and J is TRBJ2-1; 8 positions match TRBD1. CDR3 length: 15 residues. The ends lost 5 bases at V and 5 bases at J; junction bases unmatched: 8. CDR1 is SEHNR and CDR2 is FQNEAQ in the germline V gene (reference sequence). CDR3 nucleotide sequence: TGTGCCAGCAGCCAAGACAGGGGCTGGGACAATGAGCAGTTCTTC. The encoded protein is CASSQDRGWDNEQFF.

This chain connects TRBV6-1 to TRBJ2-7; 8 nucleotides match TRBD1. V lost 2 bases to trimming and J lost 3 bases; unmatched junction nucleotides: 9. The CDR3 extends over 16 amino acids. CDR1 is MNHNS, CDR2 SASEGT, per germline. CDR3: CASSESTWTGSYEQYF. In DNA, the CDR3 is TGTGCCAGCAGTGAATCGACGTGGACAGGGAGCTACGAGCAGTACTTC.

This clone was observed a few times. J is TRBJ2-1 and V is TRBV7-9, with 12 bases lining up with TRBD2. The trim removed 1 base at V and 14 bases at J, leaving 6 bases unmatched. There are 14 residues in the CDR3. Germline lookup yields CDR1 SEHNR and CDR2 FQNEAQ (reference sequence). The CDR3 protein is CASSLDGLAGQEFF. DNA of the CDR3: TGTGCCAGCAGCTTAGATGGACTAGCGGGGCAGGAGTTCTTC.

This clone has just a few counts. The CDR3 DNA is TGCGCCAGCAGCTTGGTAGGGGAACACGAGCAGTACTTC. Translated, it gives CASSLVGEHEQYF. The chain is built from TRBV5-1 and TRBJ2-7, with D possibly matching TRBD1 (5 bases). Trimming pared 0 bases from V and 5 bases from J, leaving 9 bases between. Germline lookup yields CDR1 SGHRS and CDR2 YFSETQ. The CDR3 length is 13 residues.

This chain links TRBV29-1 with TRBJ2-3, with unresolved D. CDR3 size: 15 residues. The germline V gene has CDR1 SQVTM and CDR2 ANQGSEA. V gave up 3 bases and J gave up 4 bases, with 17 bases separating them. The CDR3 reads CSVDLAVGDPDTQYF. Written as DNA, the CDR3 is TGCAGCGTTGACTTGGCAGTTGGGGATCCAGATACGCAGTATTTT.

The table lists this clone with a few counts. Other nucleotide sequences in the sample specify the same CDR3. The DNA for the CDR3 is TGTGCCAGCAGCAGGACAGGGAAAGAGACCCAGTACTTC. Translation: CASSRTGKETQYF. This chain links TRBV25-1 with TRBJ2-5; 8 bases map to TRBD1. J lost 3 bases, V lost 6 bases, and 3 bases had no gene match. The CDR3 runs to 13 residues. CDR1 is MGHDK and CDR2 is SYGVNS in the germline V gene.

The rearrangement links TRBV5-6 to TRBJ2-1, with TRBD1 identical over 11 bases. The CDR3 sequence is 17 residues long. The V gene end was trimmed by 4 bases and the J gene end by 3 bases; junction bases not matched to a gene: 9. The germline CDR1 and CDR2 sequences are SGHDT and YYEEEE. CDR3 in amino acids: CASSPISGTGGYNEQFF. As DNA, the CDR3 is TGTGCCAGCAGCCCTATATCCGGGACAGGGGGCTACAATGAGCAGTTCTTC.